These 4 T cell receptor beta chains were all obtained from the same sample, sequenced in a study of blood T cell repertoires in COVID-19. The table came from immunoSEQ multiplex PCR; TCRdb's copy has only in-frame clones and leaves some out. This table has some 77,000 clones, around 85% appearing once. The sample consisted of peripheral blood. The origin of the receptors is a man aged 70-80 years with acute or convalescent COVID-19.

The chain couples TRBV18 to TRBJ2-1, with TRBD2 identical over 8 bases. Germline CDR1 reads KGHSH; CDR2 reads LQKENI. The CDR3 spans 15 residues. V lost 3 bases to trimming and J lost 7 bases; unmatched junction nucleotides: 8. The CDR3 DNA sequence: TGTGCCAGCTCACCCGGCAGCGGGAGCTTTAATGAGCAGTTCTTC. It translates to CASSPGSGSFNEQFF. Full variable domain (missing parts from reference TRBV18 and TRBJ2-1): NAGVMQNPRHLVRRRGQEARLRCSPMKGHSHVYWYRQLPEEGLKFMVYLQKENIIDESGMPKERFSAEFPKEGPSILRIQQVVRGDSAAYFCASSPGSGSFNEQFFGPGTRLTVL.

The chain has TRBV6-6 and TRBJ2-2; TRBD1 might be the D (6 bases). V dropped 5 bases and J dropped 1 base, with 11 bases sitting between them. The CDR3 totals 15 residues. CDR1 and CDR2 from the germline V gene are MNHNY and SVGAGI (reference sequence). The CDR3 loop reads CASSLEGVNTGELFF. DNA for the CDR3: TGTGCCAGCAGTCTCGAGGGGGTGAACACCGGGGAGCTGTTTTTT.

This sequence joins TRBV5-5 and TRBJ1-5; D not resolved. Deletions cut 0 bases from V and 4 bases from J, with 8 bases between. In germline, CDR1 is SGHKS, CDR2 YYEKEE (reference sequence). The CDR3 has 14 amino acids. This CDR3 is CASSLDRINQPQHF. CDR3 nucleotide sequence: TGTGCCAGCAGCTTGGACAGAATAAATCAGCCCCAGCATTTT.

The V gene is TRBV5-4, the J gene TRBJ2-2, with D tentatively TRBD2 (6 bases). V was cut by 4 bases and J by 0 bases, with 16 bases left in between. The CDR3 runs 17 residues. The germline V gene encodes CDR1 SGHNT and CDR2 YYREEE (reference sequence). The CDR3 loop is CASSDKGRRANTGELFF. The CDR3 DNA is TGTGCCAGCAGCGACAAAGGGAGGCGGGCGAACACCGGGGAGCTGTTTTTT.